This TCR beta chain was identified during a study of blood T cell repertoires in COVID-19. Study information: The analysed material was cDNA or gDNA that came from T cells, B-cell-depleted T cells, or PBMCs.

Clinical history as reported by participants underpinned cohort assignment. Symptom resolution, clearance, or two negative PCRs marked the recovered donors of Cohort 3. As processed by the authors: Reference gene primer amplification gave estimated nucleated cell counts. Measured with immunoSEQ multiplex PCR; TCRdb has only the in-frame clones, and not every one. For V, J and clone size, that table is used; D and trimming come from the DNA. The table records a few hundred thousand clones, 85% to 90% of them present only once. J lost 0 bases, V lost 9 bases, and 15 bases had no gene match. The CDR3 sequence is 18 residues long. CDR1 MNHGY and CDR2 SAAAGT come from the germline V gene.

The source of this sequence is a woman aged 45-59 years who had recovered from COVID-19. The chain is built from TRBV6-8 and TRBJ1-4; TRBD1 aligns across 8 bases. Sequencing used PBMCs or T cells enriched from blood (not recorded which). The CDR3 nucleotides read TGTGCCAGGGATCCCAAAACAGGGGGGATTGCAACTAATGAAAAACTGTTTTTT. Protein: CARDPKTGGIATNEKLFF.